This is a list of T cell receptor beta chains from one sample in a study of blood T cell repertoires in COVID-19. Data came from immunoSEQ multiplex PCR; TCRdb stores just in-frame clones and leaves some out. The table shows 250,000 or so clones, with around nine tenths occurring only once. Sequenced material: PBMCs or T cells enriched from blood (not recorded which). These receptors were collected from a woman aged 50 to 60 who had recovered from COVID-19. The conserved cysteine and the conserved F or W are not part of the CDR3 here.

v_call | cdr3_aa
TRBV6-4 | ASSDEVRIRSPLH
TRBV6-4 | ASSLERGSPLH
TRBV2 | ASSLAGTAYNEQF
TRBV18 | ASSPGLGNNEQF
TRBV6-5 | ASSYRADNEQF
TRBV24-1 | ATSAGGAYNEQF
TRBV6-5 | ASSLRQGSYEQY
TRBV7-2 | ASSLSTSSTYEQY
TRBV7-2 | ASSQGQGFYEQY
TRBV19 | ASSTAYRDRGRNQPQH
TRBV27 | ASSLKQGVASYNSPLH
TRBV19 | ASRQGTGELF
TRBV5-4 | ASSLSWATDTQY
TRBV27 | ASSLTGVGQPQH
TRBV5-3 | ARSLGSSAEQF
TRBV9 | ASSVGQGITGSNYGYT
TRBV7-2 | ASSLRPLASTGELF
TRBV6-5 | ASSYLAGWSGELF
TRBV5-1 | ASSSDFTGELF
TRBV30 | AWTTDTEAF
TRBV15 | ATSRGWESEQY
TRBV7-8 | ASSESGRAYEQY
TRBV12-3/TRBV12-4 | ASRGTGGQPQH
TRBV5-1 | ASSLAGGQETQY
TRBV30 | ACTGAGDNEQF
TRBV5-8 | ASSLGTSGLFYNEQF
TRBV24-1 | ATSRQVRDTQY
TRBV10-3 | AISGGQETTDTQY
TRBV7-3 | ASSLTGLQYNEQF
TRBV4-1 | ASSQGTSWADTQY
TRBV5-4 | ASSPGGAPQETQY
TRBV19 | ASSIFMNTEAF
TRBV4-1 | ASSQDLDSGRAIPDTQY
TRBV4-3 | ASSQEWVALSPGELF
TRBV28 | ASILIGGNTEAF
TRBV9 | ASSPRDRTNEKLF
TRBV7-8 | ASTEGAGEQY
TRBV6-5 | ASSRDRRNGYT
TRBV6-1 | ASSEKPLSSYNSPLH
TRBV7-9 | ASSSTLPGSGELF
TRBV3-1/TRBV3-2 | ASSDRLEIHEQY
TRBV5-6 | ASSKLGQGAVYEQY
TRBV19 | ASSITPSGSYEQF
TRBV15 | ATSSDLAGGTYEQY
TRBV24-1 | ATSDPSGRTAGELF
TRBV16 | ASSQSRQGGYGYT
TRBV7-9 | ASSLDGGRGYT
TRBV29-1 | SVAGQGVNGYT
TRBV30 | AWSWVASEQF
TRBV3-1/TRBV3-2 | ASSQEVAGPSYEQY
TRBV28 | ASSYTGGLEQAF
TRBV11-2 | ASRPLAGVYNEQF
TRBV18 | ASSPTGLADNEQF
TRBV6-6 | ASSRLDPQGPKGAPLH
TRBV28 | ASIPPGSRYNEQF